One and the same sample provided the 21 T cell receptor beta chains below, sequenced in a study of T cells after yellow fever vaccination. TCRdb analysed the 5' RACE reads with MiXCR anew, one entry per CDR3 protein. The sample includes nearly 45,000 distinct CDR3 sequences, 6.8% seen only once; the top ten take about 15%. The input for sequencing was CD8+ T cells not binding an NS4B(214-222) dextramer, sorted from PBMCs, taken 45 days after the yellow fever booster vaccination. The receptors derive from a man younger than 45 who received the YFV17D yellow fever vaccine.

V gene TRBV30 combines with J gene TRBJ2-3; tentatively, D is TRBD1 (6 bases). With 5 bases removed from V and 0 bases from J, the gap between germline ends came to 6 bases. Germline CDR1 is GTSNPN and CDR2 is SVGIG (reference sequence). The CDR3 consists of 12 residues. The CDR3 bases are TGTGCCTGGGGACAGAGCACAGATACGCAGTATTTT. Translation gives CAWGQSTDTQYF. Based on the CDR3 plus reference TRBV30 and TRBJ2-3, the full variable domain is SQTIHQWPATLVQPVGSPLSLECTVEGTSNPNLYWYRQAAGRGLQLLFYSVGIGQISSEVPQNLSASRPQDRQFILSSKKLLLSDSGFYLCAWGQSTDTQYFGPGTRLTVL.

This clonotype appeared many times. The rearrangement uses TRBV14 and TRBJ1-2; D perhaps matches TRBD1 (6 bases). Trimming took 6 bases from V and 6 from J, leaving 14 bases between them. The CDR3 is made up of 13 amino acids. Germline CDR1 SGHDN, CDR2 FVKESK. The CDR3 DNA is TGTGCCAGCAGAGGGGGAGAAGGGAATGGCTACACCTTC. Translated: CASRGGEGNGYTF.

This clonotype was seen repeatedly, ten times or more. The rearrangement joins TRBV5-1 to TRBJ2-3; D possibly corresponds to TRBD2 (6 bases). The germline gives CDR1 SGHRS, CDR2 YFSETQ. Trimming pared 3 bases from V and 2 bases from J, leaving 16 bases between. CDR3 length: 16 residues. This CDR3 reads CASSSPSGDFTDTQYF. As DNA, the CDR3 is TGCGCCAGCAGCTCTCCTTCGGGGGACTTCACAGATACGCAGTATTTT.

The chain uses TRBV12-3 or TRBV12-4 and TRBJ1-1, with a weak D call TRBD1 (6 bases). CDR3 length: 13 amino acids. The V end was cut by 7 bases, the J end by 1 base, with 10 bases between. CDR3 sequence reads: CASKEGGNTEAFF. For the CDR3, the DNA is TGTGCCAGCAAGGAGGGGGGGAACACTGAAGCTTTCTTT.

This clonotype was detected many times. The V and J genes are TRBV5-1 and TRBJ2-5, with no clear D. The CDR3 runs 14 residues. Germline V lookup: CDR1 SGHRS, CDR2 YFSETQ. V shed 2 bases and J shed 5 bases, with 13 bases lying between them. The CDR3 sequence is CASSFFRAGETQYF. CDR3 DNA: TGCGCCAGCAGCTTCTTTAGGGCCGGTGAGACCCAGTACTTC.

This clonotype was detected many times. The gene calls are TRBV20-1 and TRBJ2-3; D gene unclear. This CDR3 comprises 15 residues. The V end was cut by 5 bases, the J end by 5 bases, with 20 bases between. CDR1 and CDR2 (germline): DFQATT, SNEGSKA (reference sequence). The CDR3 DNA sequence: TGCAGTGCTCCCCCCGAAGGGATGGTCAAAGATACGCAGTATTTT. Translation: CSAPPEGMVKDTQYF.

This clonotype was seen at least ten times. The chain links TRBV11-2 to TRBJ1-1; no reliable D call. The CDR3 loop spans 13 amino acids. Per the germline V gene, CDR1 is SGHAT and CDR2 is FQNNGV. V was shortened by 1 base and J by 4 bases, with 7 bases between the two germline ends. The CDR3 spells CASSLGVGTEAFF. DNA for the CDR3: TGTGCCAGCAGCTTAGGGGTAGGCACTGAAGCTTTCTTT.

The rearrangement links TRBV7-2 to TRBJ2-7, with D perhaps given as TRBD1 or TRBD2 (7 bases each). The CDR3 runs to 13 residues. Germline values: CDR1 SGHTA, CDR2 FQGNSA. Deletions cut 4 bases from V and 5 bases from J, with 12 bases between. The CDR3, as DNA: TGTGCCAGCAGCTATCAGGGGGGGAACGAGCAGTACTTC. As protein: CASSYQGGNEQYF.

The chain carries TRBV5-5 and TRBJ2-7; 10 bases align to TRBD1. The CDR3 is 15 amino acids. With 4 bases clipped from V and 3 bases from J, the junction kept 7 bases outside the gene matches. Looked up from germline, CDR1 is SGHKS and CDR2 is YYEKEE (reference sequence). The CDR3 DNA is TGTGCCAGCAGCCGACCCGGGACAGGGGACTACGAGCAGTACTTC. Translation: CASSRPGTGDYEQYF.

This clonotype was seen a handful of times. The chain is built from TRBV12-3 or TRBV12-4 and TRBJ1-1, with D unclear. V dropped 5 bases and J dropped 3 bases, with 13 bases sitting between them. This CDR3 spans 14 amino acids. CDR3: CASSAPSVDTEAFF. The CDR3, as DNA: TGTGCCAGCAGTGCCCCCTCGGTGGACACTGAAGCTTTCTTT.

In this sample, this clonotype turned up many times. The rearrangement joins TRBV7-2 to TRBJ1-4; 7 bases agree with TRBD1. Trimming took 5 bases from V and 2 from J; bases not matched to a gene: 5. This CDR3 region has 15 residues. CDR1 is SGHTA, CDR2 FQGNSA, per germline. The DNA of the CDR3 is TGTGCCAGCAGCCCCAGGGGGGCCACTAATGAAAAACTGTTTTTT. Its protein product is CASSPRGATNEKLFF.

This clonotype was recorded many times. This chain uses TRBV15 with TRBJ2-2, with TRBD1 identical over 11 bases. This CDR3 is built from 17 residues. The trim removed 0 bases at V and 4 bases at J, leaving 4 bases unmatched. CDR1 is LNHNV and CDR2 is YYDKDF in the germline V gene (reference sequence). The CDR3 sequence is CATSRDRTGGVTGELFF. The CDR3 region has the DNA TGTGCCACCAGCAGAGATCGGACAGGGGGCGTCACCGGGGAGCTGTTTTTT. Full variable domain (remainder filled in from reference TRBV15 and TRBJ2-2): DAMVIQNPRYQVTQFGKPVTLSCSQTLNHNVMYWYQQKSSQAPKLLFHYYDKDFNNEADTPDNFQSRRPNTSFCFLDIRSPGLGDTAMYLCATSRDRTGGVTGELFFGEGSRLTVL.

Many counts were recorded for this clonotype. The chain uses TRBV27 and TRBJ1-1; D uncertain. Germline CDR1 is MNHEY and CDR2 is SMNVEV (reference sequence). The CDR3 totals 14 residues. Trimming took 1 base from V and 1 from J, leaving 7 bases between them. In nucleotides, the CDR3 is TGTGCCAGCAGTTTATTTTCAGAGAACACTGAAGCTTTCTTT. It specifies CASSLFSENTEAFF.

Many counts were recorded for this clonotype. V usage is TRBV5-6 and J usage is TRBJ2-7; D remains ambiguous. The germline V and J ends were trimmed by 1 base and 5 bases, with 10 bases remaining between them. Germline V lookup: CDR1 SGHDT, CDR2 YYEEEE. CDR3 length: 13 amino acids. The chain's CDR3 is CASSLFQGHEQYF. The DNA of the CDR3 is TGTGCCAGCAGCTTGTTCCAAGGACACGAGCAGTACTTC.

This clonotype was counted only a few times. The V and J genes are TRBV2 and TRBJ2-1, with TRBD2 matching 11 bases. The V segment lost 7 bases and the J segment 8 bases; nucleotides outside the gene matches: 16. The germline V gene has CDR1 SNHLY and CDR2 FYNNEI. CDR3 length equals 17 residues. The CDR3 protein is CASKLWTSGFKADEQFF. For the CDR3, the DNA is TGTGCCAGCAAACTCTGGACTAGCGGGTTCAAAGCGGATGAGCAGTTCTTC.

This clonotype came up many times. The chain uses TRBV4-1 and TRBJ2-5; 9 bases agree with TRBD1. Germline CDR1 is MGHRA and CDR2 is YSYEKL. CDR3 size: 14 residues. With 3 bases clipped from V and 6 bases from J, the junction kept 5 bases outside the gene matches. The CDR3 here is CASSHLQGAKTQYF. DNA for the CDR3: TGCGCCAGCAGCCACTTACAGGGGGCGAAGACCCAGTACTTC.

This clonotype occurred a few times. The J gene is TRBJ1-4, the V gene TRBV2; the D is unclear. Trimming took 7 bases from V and 7 from J, leaving 13 bases between them. The CDR3 length is 13 residues. CDR1 is SNHLY and CDR2 is FYNNEI in the germline V gene. The CDR3 sequence: CASIGRSSEKLFF. Written as DNA, the CDR3 is TGTGCCAGCATCGGGAGATCTAGTGAAAAACTGTTTTTT. The entire variable domain, with the rest obtained from reference TRBV2 and TRBJ1-4, is as follows: EPEVTQTPSHQVTQMGQEVILRCVPISNHLYFYWYRQILGQKVEFLVSFYNNEISEKSEIFDDQFSVERPDGSNFTLKIRSTKLEDSAMYFCASIGRSSEKLFFGSGTQLSVL.

This clonotype turned up a few times. The chain uses TRBV19 and TRBJ2-1; 7 nucleotides align to TRBD2. V shed 8 bases, J shed 2 bases, and the junction held 3 bases outside the gene matches. The CDR3 has 13 residues. Germline V gene lookup returns CDR1 LNHDA and CDR2 SQIVND (reference sequence). The CDR3 bases are TGTGCCAGTCGAGCGGGACCCTACAATGAGCAGTTCTTC. Amino acid sequence: CASRAGPYNEQFF.

This clonotype appeared many times. The chain's CDR3 is CASSPQLGALHNTQYF. CDR3 nucleotides: TGTGCCAGCAGCCCCCAGTTGGGGGCCCTCCATAATACGCAGTATTTT. This sequence joins TRBV11-2 and TRBJ2-3, with D possibly being TRBD1 (6 bases). The V and J ends lost 5 bases and 7 bases respectively, with 22 bases between them. The V gene's germline CDR1 is SGHAT and CDR2 FQNNGV. The CDR3 extends over 16 amino acids.

This clonotype was seen repeatedly, ten times or more. This chain links TRBV21-1 with TRBJ1-3; no DNA check was done on the table's D call, TRBD1. TRBV21-1 is recorded as a pseudogene. The CDR3 loop spans 12 amino acids. The CDR3 sequence: CAGTRSGNTIYF. The CDR3 nucleotides are TGTGCGGGGACACGGTCTGGAAACACCATATATTTT.

This chain connects TRBV3-1 to TRBJ2-5; D is ambiguous. V was clipped by 8 bases and J by 4 bases, with 20 bases between them. The germline V gene encodes CDR1 LGHDT and CDR2 YNNKEL (reference sequence). CDR3 size: 15 residues. The CDR3 DNA follows: TGTGCCAGCTCCAAGCCGGTCCCTTGGAGAGAGACCCAGTACTTC. Its protein is CASSKPVPWRETQYF.